Below are 20 T cell receptor beta chains sequenced from a single sample in a study of T-cell reconstitution after alpha-beta-depleted transplantation in children. The TCRbeta library incorporated unique molecular identifiers. TCRdb ran MiXCR on the PCR reads and lists one entry per CDR3 protein. The sample holds under 300,000 distinct CDR3 sequences, around a tenth seen once. Sequenced material: peripheral blood, taken 180 days after TCRalphabeta/CD19-depleted stem cell transplant. The receptors originated from a male patient between 2 and 9 years old who had a stem cell transplant for chronic granulomatous disease, so the T cells may come from the graft donor.

This clonotype was recorded at least ten times. The genes are TRBV20-1 and TRBJ2-7; TRBD2 aligns across 9 bases. The CDR3 is made up of 14 amino acids. CDR1 and CDR2 from the germline V gene are DFQATT and SNEGSKA (reference sequence). V was clipped by 3 bases and J by 6 bases; unmatched bases: 9. CDR3 region: CSASSSGVVTEQYF. The CDR3 region has the DNA TGCAGTGCTAGTTCTAGCGGGGTGGTCACCGAGCAGTACTTC.

This clonotype appeared many times. The chain links TRBV5-1 to TRBJ2-7; 8 nucleotides line up with TRBD2. V was pared by 0 bases and J by 1 base, with 6 bases of the junction left unmatched. This CDR3 contains 16 residues. CDR1 is SGHRS and CDR2 is YFSETQ in the germline V gene. The CDR3 sequence is CASSLDRGLGSYEQYF. CDR3 coding DNA: TGCGCCAGCAGCTTGGATCGGGGACTAGGATCCTACGAGCAGTACTTC.

Many counts were recorded for this clonotype. This chain connects TRBV6-5 to TRBJ2-7; 8 bases fit TRBD2. CDR3 size: 14 residues. Germline CDR1 MNHEY, CDR2 SVGAGI. V trimming: 3 bases; J trimming: 4 bases; junction bases outside the gene matches: 5. CDR3 protein: CASSYKRGTYEQYF. CDR3 in DNA: TGTGCCAGCAGTTATAAGCGGGGGACGTACGAGCAGTACTTC.

This clonotype has ten or more counts. The rearrangement joins TRBV7-2 to TRBJ1-5; D remains unclear. This CDR3 comprises 14 residues. The V gene's germline CDR1 is SGHTA and CDR2 FQGNSA. V dropped 3 bases and J dropped 5 bases, with 11 bases sitting between them. The CDR3 sequence: CASSFGTIYQPQHF. The CDR3 DNA follows: TGTGCCAGCAGCTTTGGAACGATTTATCAGCCCCAGCATTTT.

This clonotype was picked up many times. V gene TRBV5-6 combines with J gene TRBJ2-2, with D perhaps TRBD1 (5 bases). Germline V gene sequence: CDR1 SGHDT, CDR2 YYEEEE. CDR3 length: 14 amino acids. The V and J ends lost 2 bases and 6 bases respectively, with 11 bases between them. CDR3 in amino acids: CASSLRGMAGELFF. The DNA of the CDR3 is TGTGCCAGCAGCTTAAGGGGCATGGCCGGGGAGCTGTTTTTT.

This clonotype appeared many times. The chain recombines TRBV20-1 with TRBJ2-5; 12 nucleotides align to TRBD2. The germline V gene encodes CDR1 DFQATT and CDR2 SNEGSKA (reference sequence). The CDR3 loop spans 18 amino acids. Trimming took 5 bases from V and 2 from J; bases not matched to a gene: 15. DNA for the CDR3: TGCAGTGCTCGACCGTTAGAGCTAGCGGGAGGGCCGCAAGAGACCCAGTACTTC. Protein sequence: CSARPLELAGGPQETQYF.

This clonotype showed up many times. The rearrangement links TRBV20-1 to TRBJ2-7, with 7 bases fitting TRBD1. The CDR3 has 14 amino acids. Germline CDR1 and CDR2: DFQATT and SNEGSKA (reference sequence). Germline trimming cut 0 bases from V and 2 bases from J; bases unmatched to any gene: 4. DNA of the CDR3: TGCAGTGCTAGAGATCAGGGGGACCCCTACGAGCAGTACTTC. Protein sequence: CSARDQGDPYEQYF.

This clonotype was seen ten or more times. CDR3 DNA: TGTGCCAGCAGTGTGCAGGACCCAAACATTCAGTACTTC. Residues: CASSVQDPNIQYF. V and J are TRBV6-1 and TRBJ2-4; D call uncertain. The germline V and J ends were trimmed by 4 bases and 6 bases, with 10 bases remaining between them. The CDR3 has 13 amino acids. Germline values: CDR1 MNHNS, CDR2 SASEGT.

This clonotype was picked up many times. The chain is built from TRBV3-1 and TRBJ2-7, with TRBD1 as a possible D gene (6 bases). The germline gives CDR1 LGHDT, CDR2 YNNKEL (reference sequence). V lost 4 bases, J lost 4 bases, and 14 bases lay in between. CDR3 size: 14 residues. The CDR3 region is CASSRTGYGYEQYF. CDR3 in DNA: TGTGCCAGCAGCCGCACAGGGTACGGTTACGAGCAGTACTTC.

This clonotype appeared many times. The chain has TRBV10-3 and TRBJ2-7; D unclear. V dropped 4 bases and J dropped 4 bases, with 5 bases sitting between them. The CDR3 is made up of 11 amino acids. CDR1 is ENHRY and CDR2 is SYGVKD in the germline V gene. The CDR3 here is CAISVGYEQYF. In DNA form, the CDR3 reads TGTGCCATCAGTGTGGGGTACGAGCAGTACTTC.

About this clonotype itself: A much bigger clone sits one base away, suggesting this may be a read error. The V call is TRBV6-2 or TRBV6-3, the J call TRBJ2-3, with 8 bases fitting TRBD1. Germline CDR1 reads MNHEY; CDR2 reads SVGEGT. Trimming removed 4 bases from V and 14 bases from J; junction bases left unmatched: 8. This CDR3 region has 12 residues. CDR3 loop: CASSWDRMAPYF. The CDR3 nucleotides are TGTGCCAGCAGTTGGGACAGGATGGCGCCGTATTTT.

This clonotype was detected many times. This chain joins TRBV5-1 and TRBJ1-2; 9 nucleotides match TRBD1. V was pared by 5 bases and J by 3 bases, with 5 bases of the junction left unmatched. CDR3 length: 14 residues. Germline values: CDR1 SGHRS, CDR2 YFSETQ. The chain's CDR3 is CASRGRDRDYGYTF. The CDR3 DNA follows: TGCGCCAGCAGGGGCCGGGACAGGGACTATGGCTACACCTTC.

This clonotype was seen ten or more times. Germline and junction disagree at one end, which may indicate a read error. This rearrangement joins TRBV12-3 or TRBV12-4 to TRBJ2-7; 9 nucleotides agree with TRBD2. This CDR3 has 13 amino acids. The CDR3 sequence is CASSLAGSGEQYF. The CDR3 DNA reads TGTGCCAGCAGTCTAGCGGGATCGGGGGAGCAGTACTTC.

Many counts were recorded for this clonotype. V and J are TRBV10-2 and TRBJ1-5; tentative D call: TRBD1 (5 bases). Deletions cut 3 bases from V and 3 bases from J, with 9 bases between. Germline assignment: CDR1 WSHSY and CDR2 SAAADI. There are 14 residues in the CDR3. DNA for the CDR3: TGCGCCAGCAGTGAAGGGACCAACAATCAGCCCCAGCATTTT. Residues: CASSEGTNNQPQHF.

In this sample, this clonotype turned up many times. The CDR3 reads CASSLSPETQYF. Written as DNA, the CDR3 is TGCGCCAGCAGCCTCTCGCCAGAGACCCAGTACTTC. The J gene is TRBJ2-5, the V gene TRBV5-1; the D is unclear. Germline-derived CDR1 and CDR2 are SGHRS and YFSETQ. The V end lost 4 bases, the J end lost 4 bases, and 8 bases lay between the germline ends. The CDR3 extends over 12 amino acids.

This clonotype was seen repeatedly, ten times or more. The J gene is TRBJ2-2, the V gene TRBV6-1; 8 bases line up with TRBD1. The CDR3 runs 14 residues. J was trimmed by 3 bases and V by 10 bases; bases with no gene match: 7. Germline CDR1 and CDR2: MNHNS and SASEGT. The CDR3 protein is CANEGQGDTGELFF. The CDR3 nucleotides are TGTGCCAATGAAGGACAGGGCGACACCGGGGAGCTGTTTTTT.

In regard to this clonotype: The junction differs from germline at one of its ends, possibly a read error. The CDR3 here is CASSPGTRGTGDLFF. For the CDR3, the DNA is TGTGCCAGCAGCCCCGGGACTAGAGGCACCGGGGACCTGTTTTTT. V and J are TRBV11-2 and TRBJ2-2, with 8 positions matching TRBD2. Looked up from germline, CDR1 is SGHAT and CDR2 is FQNNGV. This CDR3 region has 15 residues.

This clonotype was counted many times. This chain links TRBV6-1 with TRBJ2-6; 9 positions match TRBD1. Germline V CDR1 and CDR2: MNHNS, SASEGT. J gave up 0 bases and V 9 bases, and 6 bases lay outside the gene matches. CDR3 length: 16 amino acids. This CDR3 reads CASRTGAFSGANVLTF. In DNA form, the CDR3 reads TGTGCCAGTCGGACAGGGGCTTTCTCTGGGGCCAACGTCCTGACTTTC.

At least ten counts were recorded for this clonotype. V is TRBV12-3 or TRBV12-4 and J is TRBJ2-1, with 10 bases matching TRBD1. The junction had 5 bases not matched to a gene; V was cut back by 4 bases and J by 8 bases. This CDR3 region has 14 residues. The CDR3 DNA reads TGTGCCAGCAGTTCACGACAGGGGGCTGATGAGCAGTTCTTC. Amino acid sequence: CASSSRQGADEQFF.

This clonotype showed up many times. V is TRBV7-9 and J is TRBJ2-1; 10 bases line up with TRBD2. The trim removed 5 bases at V and 1 base at J, leaving 2 bases unmatched. CDR3 length: 15 residues. The germline V gene has CDR1 SEHNR and CDR2 FQNEAQ (reference sequence). The CDR3: CASSALAGSYNEQFF. CDR3 nucleotides: TGTGCCAGCAGCGCACTAGCGGGATCCTACAATGAGCAGTTCTTC. Filled out from reference TRBV7-9 and TRBJ2-1, the complete variable domain reads DTGVSQNPRHKITKRGQNVTFRCDPISEHNRLYWYRQTLGQGPEFLTYFQNEAQLEKSRLLSDRFSAERPKGSFSTLEIQRTEQGDSAMYLCASSALAGSYNEQFFGPGTRLTVL.